Following are 23 T cell receptor beta chains from one sample sequenced in a study of blood T cell repertoires in COVID-19. Profiling relied on immunoSEQ multiplex PCR, and the TCRdb table lists in-frame clones only, not all of them. The table has 250,000 to 300,000 clones, over 85% seen once; the top ten hold under 2.5%. Sequencing input: PBMCs or T cells enriched from blood (not recorded which). These receptors all come from a woman between 55 and 75 years old who had recovered from COVID-19.

This clone was picked up one time. The rearrangement links TRBV5-6 to TRBJ1-4, with D possibly being TRBD1 (6 bases). V lost 4 bases and J 8 bases, leaving 18 bases between the germline ends. Germline values: CDR1 SGHDT, CDR2 YYEEEE. CDR3 length equals 15 residues. CDR3 DNA sequence: TGTGCCAGCAGCCTTGCGGGCCAGGGGTGGGAAAAACTGTTTTTT. It translates to CASSLAGQGWEKLFF.

The rearrangement links TRBV5-1 to TRBJ2-2; no reliable D call. Germline CDR1 is SGHRS and CDR2 is YFSETQ. V lost 0 bases, J lost 0 bases, and 6 bases lay in between. The CDR3 covers 15 residues. DNA of the CDR3: TGCGCCAGCAGCTTGGGGAGATCGAACACCGGGGAGCTGTTTTTT. Its protein product is CASSLGRSNTGELFF.

The rearrangement joins TRBV10-3 to TRBJ2-7, with D possibly matching TRBD2 (6 bases). Trimming took 2 bases from V and 5 from J, leaving 19 bases between them. Germline V gene lookup returns CDR1 ENHRY and CDR2 SYGVKD. This CDR3 contains 16 residues. The CDR3 DNA is TGTGCCATCAGTGAGCGGGGGACCAGCGTTGGGCACGAGCAGTACTTC. Translation gives CAISERGTSVGHEQYF.

V is TRBV15 and J is TRBJ1-1; D is ambiguous. Trimming took 2 bases from V and 0 from J, leaving 10 bases between them. The germline CDR1 and CDR2 sequences are LNHNV and YYDKDF (reference sequence). The CDR3 has 15 residues. CDR3 sequence: CATSRPGSLNTEAFF. The CDR3 DNA sequence: TGTGCCACCAGCAGACCCGGGAGTTTGAACACTGAAGCTTTCTTT.

V is TRBV15 and J is TRBJ2-3; 9 bases match TRBD2. J gave up 1 base and V 1 base, and 6 bases lay outside the gene matches. The CDR3 runs 17 residues. Germline V gives CDR1 LNHNV, CDR2 YYDKDF (reference sequence). The CDR3, as DNA: TGTGCCACCAGCAGAGGCATTTTAGCGGGGGGCACAGATACGCAGTATTTT. Translating it yields CATSRGILAGGTDTQYF.

The chain carries TRBV3-1 (or the pseudogene TRBV3-2) and TRBJ1-6; D gene ambiguous. Germline CDR1 LGHDT, CDR2 YNNKEL (reference sequence). V was trimmed by 0 bases and J by 10 bases, leaving 13 bases between them. This CDR3 comprises 15 residues. Written as DNA, the CDR3 is TGTGCCAGCAGCCAAGATCCGGGGTTGCGGTCACCCCTCCACTTT. It specifies CASSQDPGLRSPLHF.

The chain combines TRBV4-1 with TRBJ2-7; D call uncertain. This CDR3 region has 13 residues. Germline V gene sequence: CDR1 MGHRA, CDR2 YSYEKL. The V and J ends lost 1 base and 2 bases respectively, with 6 bases between them. The CDR3 region has the DNA TGCGCCAGCAGCCAAGGCGGTGCCTACGAGCAGTACTTC. Its protein is CASSQGGAYEQYF.

This clone showed up many times. Within the sample, other DNA sequences also encode this same CDR3. The CDR3 spells CASSQDGSYEQYF. In DNA form, the CDR3 reads TGTGCCAGCAGCCAAGATGGCTCGTACGAGCAGTACTTC. The chain joins TRBV3-1 (or the pseudogene TRBV3-2) to TRBJ2-7; D is ambiguous. Germline V CDR1 and CDR2: LGHDT, YNNKEL (reference sequence). The CDR3 has 13 amino acids. V lost 0 bases to trimming and J lost 4 bases, with 7 bases between them.

V gene TRBV3-1 (or the pseudogene TRBV3-2) combines with J gene TRBJ2-1; D unresolved. CDR1 LGHDT and CDR2 YNNKEL come from the germline V gene (reference sequence). There are 17 residues in the CDR3. With 1 base removed from V and 0 bases from J, the gap between germline ends came to 13 bases. In DNA, the CDR3 is TGTGCCAGCAGCCAAGGGCTAGGATTCGGCTCCTACAATGAGCAGTTCTTC. Translation: CASSQGLGFGSYNEQFF.

This clone has a handful of counts. J is TRBJ1-6 and V is TRBV11-3; 8 bases line up with TRBD1. This CDR3 region has 14 residues. CDR1 and CDR2 (germline): SGHNT, YENEEA. V shed 0 bases, J shed 10 bases, and the junction held 2 bases outside the gene matches. The CDR3 loop reads CASSLETGGSPLHF. The CDR3 DNA sequence: TGTGCCAGCAGCTTAGAAACAGGGGGATCACCCCTCCACTTT.

This chain links TRBV4-2 with TRBJ1-5, with a tentative D call TRBD1 (5 bases). This CDR3 contains 15 residues. V dropped 1 base and J dropped 2 bases, with 9 bases sitting between them. Germline V lookup: CDR1 LGHNA, CDR2 YNFKEQ. The CDR3 loop reads CASSQGEGGNQPQHF. The CDR3 nucleotides read TGTGCCAGCAGCCAAGGGGAAGGGGGCAATCAGCCCCAGCATTTT.

The rearrangement links TRBV3-1 (or the pseudogene TRBV3-2) to TRBJ1-2; D may be TRBD1 (5 bases). Germline loops: CDR1 LGHDT, CDR2 YNNKEL (reference sequence). Trimming stripped 3 bases from V and 4 bases from J, with 15 bases between. This CDR3 region has 15 residues. This CDR3 is CASSQNLRQTYGYTF. The CDR3 nucleotides read TGTGCCAGCAGCCAGAACCTCAGACAGACCTATGGCTACACCTTC.

This clone occurred a few times. The chain employs TRBV5-1 and TRBJ1-6; D is undetermined. V lost 3 bases, J lost 0 bases, and 10 bases lay in between. Germline CDR1 reads SGHRS; CDR2 reads YFSETQ. CDR3 size: 16 residues. The CDR3 DNA reads as TGCGCCAGCAGCTCGGGGTCGAGCTCCTATAATTCACCCCTCCACTTT. Protein sequence: CASSSGSSSYNSPLHF. The full variable domain, completed using reference TRBV5-1 and TRBJ1-6, is KAGVTQTPRYLIKTRGQQVTLSCSPISGHRSVSWYQQTPGQGLQFLFEYFSETQRNKGNFPGRFSGRQFSNSRSEMNVSTLELGDSALYLCASSSGSSSYNSPLHFGNGTRLTVT.

This chain connects TRBV6-2 or TRBV6-3 to TRBJ1-1; 8 bases fit TRBD1. The CDR3 covers 14 residues. The germline CDR1 and CDR2 sequences are MNHEY and SVGEGT. The trim removed 6 bases at V and 5 bases at J, leaving 8 bases unmatched. CDR3 sequence (DNA): TGTGCCAGCAGCCTAGACAGGGGTGGGACTGAAGCTTTCTTT. This gives the protein CASSLDRGGTEAFF.

The rearrangement uses TRBV2 and TRBJ1-6; 7 nucleotides match TRBD1. Germline loops: CDR1 SNHLY, CDR2 FYNNEI. With 7 bases clipped from V and 0 bases from J, the junction kept 6 bases outside the gene matches. The length of the CDR3 is 16 residues. DNA of the CDR3: TGTGCCAGCACCCAGGACAGGAGCTCCTATAATTCACCCCTCCACTTT. It codes for CASTQDRSSYNSPLHF.

The chain couples TRBV7-8 to TRBJ1-2, with 9 bases lining up with TRBD1. The germline CDR1 and CDR2 sequences are SGHVS and FQNEAQ. V was pared by 5 bases and J by 11 bases, with 12 bases of the junction left unmatched. The CDR3 spans 14 residues. The CDR3 DNA follows: TGTGCCAGCAGCCAATGGGACAGGGAGAACTTGTACACCTTC. Translation gives CASSQWDRENLYTF.

V gene TRBV6-4 combines with J gene TRBJ1-1; D is possibly TRBD1 (6 bases). The germline CDR1 and CDR2 sequences are MRHNA and SNTAGT. The V and J ends lost 6 bases and 4 bases respectively, with 15 bases between them. This CDR3 contains 14 residues. Written as DNA, the CDR3 is TGTGCCAGCAGACCCTCGGGGGGGCTCACTGAAGCTTTCTTT. Its translation: CASRPSGGLTEAFF.

The gene calls are TRBV7-9 and TRBJ1-1, with D perhaps matching TRBD1 (6 bases). The V gene lost 5 bases and the J gene lost 6 bases, with 13 bases spanning the gap. The CDR3 extends over 13 amino acids. Germline V CDR1 and CDR2: SEHNR, FQNEAQ (reference sequence). Here the CDR3 reads CASSVSQGSEAFF. The DNA for the CDR3 is TGTGCCAGCAGCGTCTCACAGGGTTCTGAAGCTTTCTTT. Complete variable domain (other parts from reference TRBV7-9 and TRBJ1-1): DTGVSQNPRHKITKRGQNVTFRCDPISEHNRLYWYRQTLGQGPEFLTYFQNEAQLEKSRLLSDRFSAERPKGSFSTLEIQRTEQGDSAMYLCASSVSQGSEAFFGQGTRLTVV.

The genes are TRBV7-3 and TRBJ2-1; 7 positions match TRBD1. The CDR3 consists of 14 residues. V lost 0 bases to trimming and J lost 7 bases; unmatched junction nucleotides: 3. In germline, CDR1 is SGHTA, CDR2 FQGTGA. The CDR3 loop reads CASSLTGQNNEQFF. CDR3 in DNA: TGTGCCAGCAGCTTAACGGGACAGAATAATGAGCAGTTCTTC. The variable domain in full, with the rest retrieved from reference TRBV7-3 and TRBJ2-1, is GAGVSQTPSNKVTEKGKYVELRCDPISGHTALYWYRQSLGQGPEFLIYFQGTGAADDSGLPNDRFFAVRPEGSVSTLKIQRTERGDSAVYLCASSLTGQNNEQFFGPGTRLTVL.

This clone was seen a single time. The rearrangement links TRBV11-3 to TRBJ1-6; maybe TRBD1 (6 bases). Per the germline V gene, CDR1 is SGHNT and CDR2 is YENEEA. The CDR3 spans 15 residues. The germline V and J ends were trimmed by 3 bases and 5 bases, with 11 bases remaining between them. In nucleotides, the CDR3 is TGTGCCAGCAGCTTTACGGACAGTGATAATTCACCCCTCCACTTT. It encodes CASSFTDSDNSPLHF.

This clone was seen only once. This chain connects TRBV18 to TRBJ2-1; D is possibly TRBD2 (6 bases). Germline V lookup: CDR1 KGHSH, CDR2 LQKENI. This CDR3 contains 14 residues. Between the trimmed V and J ends, which lost 6 bases and 7 bases, there was a span of 16 bases. Here the CDR3 DNA reads TGTGCCAGCTCTCGACTAGAGCGTACGAATGAGCAGTTCTTC. It is translated as CASSRLERTNEQFF.

This clone occurred a few times. The V call is TRBV27, the J call TRBJ2-1; possibly TRBD1 for D (5 bases). This CDR3 is built from 19 residues. Trimming cost V 4 bases and J 6 bases, with 28 bases left between them. CDR1 MNHEY and CDR2 SMNVEV come from the germline V gene (reference sequence). CDR3 sequence (DNA): TGTGCCAGCAGTTCGACCACTACAACGACAGATTGGGGCCCCAATGAGCAGTTCTTC. Translated, it gives CASSSTTTTTDWGPNEQFF.

This chain uses TRBV4-1 with TRBJ2-3; no firm D call. CDR1 MGHRA and CDR2 YSYEKL come from the germline V gene. The V end was cut by 1 base, the J end by 4 bases, with 15 bases between. The length of the CDR3 is 16 residues. DNA of the CDR3: TGCGCCAGCAGCCAAGGTAACAGTTTAGTCCCAGATACGCAGTATTTT. It is translated as CASSQGNSLVPDTQYF.